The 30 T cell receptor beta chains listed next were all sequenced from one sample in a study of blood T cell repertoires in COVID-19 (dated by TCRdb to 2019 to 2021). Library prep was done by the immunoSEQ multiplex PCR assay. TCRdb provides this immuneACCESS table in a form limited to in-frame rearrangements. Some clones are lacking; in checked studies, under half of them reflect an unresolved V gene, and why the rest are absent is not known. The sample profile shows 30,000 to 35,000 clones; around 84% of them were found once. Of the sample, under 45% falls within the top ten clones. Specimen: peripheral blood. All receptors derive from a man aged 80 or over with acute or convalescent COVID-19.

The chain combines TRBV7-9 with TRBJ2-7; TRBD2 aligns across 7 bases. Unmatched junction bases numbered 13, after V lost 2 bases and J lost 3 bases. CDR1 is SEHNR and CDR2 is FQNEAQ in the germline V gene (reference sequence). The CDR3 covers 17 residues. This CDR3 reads CASSLFPSGNPYYEQYF. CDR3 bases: TGTGCCAGCAGCTTATTTCCTAGCGGAAACCCCTACTACGAGCAGTACTTC.

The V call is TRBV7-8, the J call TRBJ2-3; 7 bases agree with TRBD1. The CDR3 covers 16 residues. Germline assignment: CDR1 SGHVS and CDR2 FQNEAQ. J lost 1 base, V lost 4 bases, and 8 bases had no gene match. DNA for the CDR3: TGTGCCAGCAGCTCTACGGGGACAGTACGCACAGATACGCAGTATTTT. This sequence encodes CASSSTGTVRTDTQYF.

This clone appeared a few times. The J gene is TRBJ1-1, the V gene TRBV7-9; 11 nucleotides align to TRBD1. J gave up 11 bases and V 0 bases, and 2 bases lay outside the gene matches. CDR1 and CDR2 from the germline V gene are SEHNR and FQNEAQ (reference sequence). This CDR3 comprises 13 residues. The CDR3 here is CASSLAGQGAAFF. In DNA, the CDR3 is TGTGCCAGCAGCTTAGCAGGACAGGGGGCGGCTTTCTTT.

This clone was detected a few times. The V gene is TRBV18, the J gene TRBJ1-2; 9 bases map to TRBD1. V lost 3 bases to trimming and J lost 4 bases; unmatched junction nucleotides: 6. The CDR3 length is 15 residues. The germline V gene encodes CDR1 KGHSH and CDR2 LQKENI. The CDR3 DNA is TGTGCCAGCTCACCCCGACAGGGGGTTCCCTATGGCTACACCTTC. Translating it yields CASSPRQGVPYGYTF.

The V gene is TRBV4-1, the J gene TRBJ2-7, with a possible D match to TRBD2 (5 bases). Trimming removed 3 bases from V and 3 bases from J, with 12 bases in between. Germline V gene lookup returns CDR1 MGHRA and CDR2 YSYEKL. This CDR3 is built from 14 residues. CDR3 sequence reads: CASSQGDGNYEQYF. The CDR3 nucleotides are TGCGCCAGCAGCCAGGGTGACGGGAACTACGAGCAGTACTTC.

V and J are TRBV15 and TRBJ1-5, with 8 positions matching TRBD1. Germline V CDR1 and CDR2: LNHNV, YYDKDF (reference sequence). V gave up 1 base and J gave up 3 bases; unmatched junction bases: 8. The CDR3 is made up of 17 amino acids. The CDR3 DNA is TGTGCCACCAGCAGAGGGGGGACAGGCCGGGCCAATCAGCCCCAGCATTTT. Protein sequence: CATSRGGTGRANQPQHF.

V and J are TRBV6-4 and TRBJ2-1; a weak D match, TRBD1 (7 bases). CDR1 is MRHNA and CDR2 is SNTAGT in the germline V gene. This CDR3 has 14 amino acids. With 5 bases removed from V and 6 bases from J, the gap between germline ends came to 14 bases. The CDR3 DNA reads TGTGCCAGCAGTTCCCAGGGGGGTGCCAATGAGCAGTTCTTC. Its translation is CASSSQGGANEQFF.

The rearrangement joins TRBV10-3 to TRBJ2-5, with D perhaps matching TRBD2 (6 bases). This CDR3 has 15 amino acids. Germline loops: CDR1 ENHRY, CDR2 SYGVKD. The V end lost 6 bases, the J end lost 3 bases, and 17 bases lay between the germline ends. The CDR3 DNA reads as TGTGCCATCAGAGGGTTCGGAGGGGTTGAAGAGACCCAGTACTTC. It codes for CAIRGFGGVEETQYF.

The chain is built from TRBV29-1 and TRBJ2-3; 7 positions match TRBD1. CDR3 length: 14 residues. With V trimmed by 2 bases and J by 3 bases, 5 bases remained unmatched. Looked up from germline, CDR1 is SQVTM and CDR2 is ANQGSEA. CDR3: CSVEKGAVTDTQYF. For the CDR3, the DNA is TGCAGCGTTGAAAAGGGGGCGGTAACAGATACGCAGTATTTT.

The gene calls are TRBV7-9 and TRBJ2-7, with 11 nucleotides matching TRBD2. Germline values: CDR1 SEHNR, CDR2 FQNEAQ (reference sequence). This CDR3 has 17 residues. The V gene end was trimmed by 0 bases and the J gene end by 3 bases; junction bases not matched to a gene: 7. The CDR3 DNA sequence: TGTGCCAGCAGCTTAGCTCCTAGACTAGCGGGAAGCTACGAGCAGTACTTC. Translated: CASSLAPRLAGSYEQYF.

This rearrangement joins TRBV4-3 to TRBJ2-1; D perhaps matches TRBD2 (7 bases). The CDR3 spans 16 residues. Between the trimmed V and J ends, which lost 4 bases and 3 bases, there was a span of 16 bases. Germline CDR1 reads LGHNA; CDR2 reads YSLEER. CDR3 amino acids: CASSPRRGADYNEQFF. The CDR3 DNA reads TGCGCCAGCAGCCCCCGACGGGGGGCGGACTACAATGAGCAGTTCTTC.

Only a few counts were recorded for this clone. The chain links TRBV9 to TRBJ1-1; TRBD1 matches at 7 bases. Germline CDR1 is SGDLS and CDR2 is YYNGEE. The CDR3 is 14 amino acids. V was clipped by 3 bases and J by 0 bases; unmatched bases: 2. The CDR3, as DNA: TGTGCCAGCAGCGGGGACAGCTTGAACACTGAAGCTTTCTTT. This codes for CASSGDSLNTEAFF.

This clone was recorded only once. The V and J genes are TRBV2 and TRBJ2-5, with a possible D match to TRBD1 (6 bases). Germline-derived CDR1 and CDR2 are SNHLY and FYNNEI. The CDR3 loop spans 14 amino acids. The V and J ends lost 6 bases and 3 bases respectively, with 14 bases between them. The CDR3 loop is CASSFRTAKETQYF. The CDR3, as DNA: TGTGCCAGCAGCTTCCGGACAGCTAAAGAGACCCAGTACTTC.

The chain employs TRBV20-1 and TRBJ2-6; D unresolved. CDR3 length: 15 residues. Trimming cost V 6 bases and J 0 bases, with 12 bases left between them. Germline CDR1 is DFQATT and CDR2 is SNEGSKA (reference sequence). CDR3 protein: CSASPPVSGANVLTF. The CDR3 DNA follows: TGCAGTGCAAGTCCCCCCGTCTCTGGGGCCAACGTCCTGACTTTC.

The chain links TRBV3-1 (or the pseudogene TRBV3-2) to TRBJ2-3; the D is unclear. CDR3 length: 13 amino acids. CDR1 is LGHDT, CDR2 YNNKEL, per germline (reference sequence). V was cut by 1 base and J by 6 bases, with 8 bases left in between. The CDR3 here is CASSQGPRDTQYF. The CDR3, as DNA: TGTGCCAGCAGCCAAGGACCCAGGGATACGCAGTATTTT.

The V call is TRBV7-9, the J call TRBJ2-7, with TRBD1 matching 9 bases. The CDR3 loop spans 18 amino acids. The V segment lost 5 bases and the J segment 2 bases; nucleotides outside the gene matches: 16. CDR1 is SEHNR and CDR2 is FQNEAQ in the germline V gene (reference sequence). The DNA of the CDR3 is TGTGCCAGCAGCCCACGGACAGGGGTTAGCGTCGACCCCTACGAGCAGTACTTC. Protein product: CASSPRTGVSVDPYEQYF.

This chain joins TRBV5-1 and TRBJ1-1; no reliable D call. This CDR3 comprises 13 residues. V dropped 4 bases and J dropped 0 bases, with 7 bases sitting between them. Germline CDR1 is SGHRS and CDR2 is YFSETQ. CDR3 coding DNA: TGCGCCAGCAGCCCAGTCATGAACACTGAAGCTTTCTTT. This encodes CASSPVMNTEAFF.

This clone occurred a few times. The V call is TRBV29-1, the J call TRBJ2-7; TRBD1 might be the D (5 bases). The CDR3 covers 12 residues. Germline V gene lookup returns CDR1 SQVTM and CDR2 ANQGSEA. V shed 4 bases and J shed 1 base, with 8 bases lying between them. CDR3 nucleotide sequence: TGCAGCGTTGTTGACAGTTCCTACGAGCAGTACTTC. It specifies CSVVDSSYEQYF.

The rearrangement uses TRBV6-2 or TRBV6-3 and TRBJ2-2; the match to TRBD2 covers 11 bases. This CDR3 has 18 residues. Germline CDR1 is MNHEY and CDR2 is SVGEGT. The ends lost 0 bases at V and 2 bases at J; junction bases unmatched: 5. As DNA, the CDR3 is TGTGCCAGCAGTTACTCGAGTAGCGGGGGGGTCAACACCGGGGAGCTGTTTTTT. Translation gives CASSYSSSGGVNTGELFF.

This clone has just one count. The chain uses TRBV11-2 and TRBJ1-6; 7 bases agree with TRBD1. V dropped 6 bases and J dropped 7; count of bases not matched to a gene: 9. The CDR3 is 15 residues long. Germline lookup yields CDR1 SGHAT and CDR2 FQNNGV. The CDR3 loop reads CASRWDRTGNSPLHF. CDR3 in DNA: TGTGCCAGCAGGTGGGACAGAACGGGAAATTCACCCCTCCACTTT.

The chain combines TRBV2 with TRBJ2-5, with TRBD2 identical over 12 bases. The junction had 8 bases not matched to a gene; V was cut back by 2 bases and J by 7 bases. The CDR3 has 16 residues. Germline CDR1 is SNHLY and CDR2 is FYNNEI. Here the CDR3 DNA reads TGTGCCAGCAGTGAATCCTCTAGCGGGGGGGCGGGGACCCAGTACTTC. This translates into CASSESSSGGAGTQYF.

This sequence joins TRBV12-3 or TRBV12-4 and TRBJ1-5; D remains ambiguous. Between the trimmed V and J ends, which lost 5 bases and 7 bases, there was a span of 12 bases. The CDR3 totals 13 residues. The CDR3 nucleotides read TGTGCCAGCAGTGGGCGCCCCTTGCAGCCCCAGCATTTT. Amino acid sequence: CASSGRPLQPQHF.

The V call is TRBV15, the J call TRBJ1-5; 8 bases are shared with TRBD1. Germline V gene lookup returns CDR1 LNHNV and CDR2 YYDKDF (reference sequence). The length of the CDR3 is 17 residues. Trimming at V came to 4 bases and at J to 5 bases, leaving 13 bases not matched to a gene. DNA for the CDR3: TGTGCCACCAGCAACGCCCTATTGACAGGGGAGGATCAGCCCCAGCATTTT. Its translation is CATSNALLTGEDQPQHF.

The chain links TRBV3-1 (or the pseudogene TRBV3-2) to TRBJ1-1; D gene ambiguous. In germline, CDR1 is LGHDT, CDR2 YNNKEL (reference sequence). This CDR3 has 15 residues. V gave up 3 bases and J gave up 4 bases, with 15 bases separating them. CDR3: CASSHGLGGPTEAFF. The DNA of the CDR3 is TGTGCCAGCAGCCACGGGTTAGGAGGGCCCACTGAAGCTTTCTTT.

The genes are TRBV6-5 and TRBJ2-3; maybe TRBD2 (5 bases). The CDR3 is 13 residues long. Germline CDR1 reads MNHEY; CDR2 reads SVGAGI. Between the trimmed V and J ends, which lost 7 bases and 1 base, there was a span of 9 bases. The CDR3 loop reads CASKRAGTDTQYF. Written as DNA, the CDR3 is TGTGCCAGCAAGAGGGCTGGCACAGATACGCAGTATTTT.

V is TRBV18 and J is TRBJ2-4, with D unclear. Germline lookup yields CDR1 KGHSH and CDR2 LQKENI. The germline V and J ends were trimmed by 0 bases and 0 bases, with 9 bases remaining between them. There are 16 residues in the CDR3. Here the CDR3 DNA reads TGTGCCAGCTCACCACCGAGTTCTCTAGCCAAAAACATTCAGTACTTC. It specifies CASSPPSSLAKNIQYF.

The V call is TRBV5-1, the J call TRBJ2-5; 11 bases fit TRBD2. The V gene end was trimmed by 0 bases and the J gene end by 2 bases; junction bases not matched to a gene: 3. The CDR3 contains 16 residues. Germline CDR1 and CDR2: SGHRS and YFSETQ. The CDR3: CASSLDLAGGQETQYF. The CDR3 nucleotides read TGCGCCAGCAGCTTGGATTTAGCGGGGGGGCAAGAGACCCAGTACTTC.

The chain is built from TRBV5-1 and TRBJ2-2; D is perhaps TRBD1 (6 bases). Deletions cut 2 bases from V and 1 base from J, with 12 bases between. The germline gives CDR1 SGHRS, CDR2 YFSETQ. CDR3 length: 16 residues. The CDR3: CASSLQGSRNTGELFF. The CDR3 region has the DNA TGCGCCAGCAGCTTACAGGGAAGTCGGAACACCGGGGAGCTGTTTTTT. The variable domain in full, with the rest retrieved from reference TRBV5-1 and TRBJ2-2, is KAGVTQTPRYLIKTRGQQVTLSCSPISGHRSVSWYQQTPGQGLQFLFEYFSETQRNKGNFPGRFSGRQFSNSRSEMNVSTLELGDSALYLCASSLQGSRNTGELFFGEGSRLTVL.

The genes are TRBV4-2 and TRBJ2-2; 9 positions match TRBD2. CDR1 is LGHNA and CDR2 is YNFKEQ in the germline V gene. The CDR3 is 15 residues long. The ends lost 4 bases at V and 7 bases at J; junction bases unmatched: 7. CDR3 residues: CASSRPSGEGGELFF. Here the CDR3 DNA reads TGTGCCAGCAGCCGACCTAGCGGGGAGGGCGGGGAGCTGTTTTTT.

CDR3 sequence reads: CASSTGGTGELFF. The DNA of the CDR3 is TGTGCCAGCAGCACCGGGGGGACCGGGGAGCTGTTTTTT. This chain links TRBV7-9 with TRBJ2-2; 7 bases align to TRBD2. Germline CDR1 is SEHNR and CDR2 is FQNEAQ (reference sequence). This CDR3 comprises 13 residues. The J segment lost 5 bases and the V segment lost 5 bases, leaving 2 bases of the junction unmatched.